A single sample is the source of the 23 T cell receptor beta chains below, sequenced in a study of T cell repertoires in cytomegalovirus infection. MiXCR was run by TCRdb on the reads, yielding one entry per CDR3 protein. This repertoire shows about 140,000 distinct CDR3 sequences, about 6% found once; its top ten account for roughly 18%. The sequenced sample was PBMCs. These receptors were obtained from a human donor in good health (CMV status not recorded). Some clones in this sample may be carry-over from other donors' samples.

This clonotype has a count of ten or more. The rearrangement joins TRBV7-9 to TRBJ2-1; a possible D gene is TRBD2 (6 bases). The CDR3 spans 14 residues. Trimming stripped 4 bases from V and 8 bases from J, with 15 bases between. The germline V gene encodes CDR1 SEHNR and CDR2 FQNEAQ (reference sequence). In DNA form, the CDR3 reads TGTGCCAGCAGCTCCACCCTACCGGGGGATGAGCAGTTCTTC. It specifies CASSSTLPGDEQFF.

The sample holds many counts of this clonotype. The chain has TRBV5-6 and TRBJ1-1; no definite D call. CDR1 SGHDT and CDR2 YYEEEE come from the germline V gene. V dropped 5 bases and J dropped 2 bases, with 16 bases sitting between them. This CDR3 has 15 residues. CDR3 protein: CASSHPDEINTEAFF. CDR3 nucleotides: TGTGCCAGCAGTCACCCAGATGAAATTAACACTGAAGCTTTCTTT. Combining the CDR3 with reference TRBV5-6 and TRBJ1-1 gives the whole variable domain DAGVTQSPTHLIKTRGQQVTLRCSPKSGHDTVSWYQQALGQGPQFIFQYYEEEERQRGNFPDRFSGHQFPNYSSELNVNALLLGDSALYLCASSHPDEINTEAFFGQGTRLTVV.

This clonotype was recorded a few times. The rearrangement joins TRBV7-9 to TRBJ1-2, with 10 bases aligning to TRBD1. The V and J ends lost 8 bases and 3 bases, in that order; junction bases with no gene match: 0. This CDR3 has 12 residues. CDR1 and CDR2 (germline): SEHNR, FQNEAQ (reference sequence). CDR3 amino acids: CASGTGDYGYTF. The CDR3, as DNA: TGTGCCAGCGGGACAGGGGACTATGGCTACACCTTC.

This clonotype was detected only a few times. The V and J genes are TRBV28 and TRBJ2-1; 9 nucleotides line up with TRBD2. The V gene's germline CDR1 is MDHEN and CDR2 SYDVKM. V lost 9 bases, J lost 4 bases, and 16 bases stayed unmatched. The CDR3 consists of 17 residues. In nucleotides, the CDR3 is TGTGCCAGTAAACGTAGAAGCGGGGGGATTAAATACAATGAGCAGTTCTTC. Protein: CASKRRSGGIKYNEQFF. Full variable domain (missing parts from reference TRBV28 and TRBJ2-1): DVKVTQSSRYLVKRTGEKVFLECVQDMDHENMFWYRQDPGLGLRLIYFSYDVKMKEKGDIPEGYSVSREKKERFSLILESASTNQTSMYLCASKRRSGGIKYNEQFFGPGTRLTVL.

The chain couples TRBV20-1 to TRBJ2-7; D is unresolved. V was shortened by 6 bases and J by 0 bases, with 12 bases between the two germline ends. Looked up from germline, CDR1 is DFQATT and CDR2 is SNEGSKA (reference sequence). There are 13 residues in the CDR3. The CDR3 reads CSADSYSSYEQYF. Here the CDR3 DNA reads TGCAGTGCCGACTCTTATAGCTCCTACGAGCAGTACTTC.

The genes are TRBV6-2 or TRBV6-3 and TRBJ1-1; D is unresolved. This CDR3 spans 14 amino acids. The V end lost 2 bases, the J end lost 1 base, and 8 bases lay between the germline ends. Germline V gene data show CDR1 as MNHEY and CDR2 as SVGEGT. CDR3 in amino acids: CASSYGQKNTEAFF. The DNA for the CDR3 is TGTGCCAGCAGTTACGGCCAGAAGAACACTGAAGCTTTCTTT.

This clonotype was seen repeatedly, ten times or more. V is TRBV10-3 and J is TRBJ2-7; maybe TRBD1 (5 bases). Between the trimmed V and J ends, which lost 6 bases and 6 bases, there was a span of 18 bases. The germline V gene has CDR1 ENHRY and CDR2 SYGVKD. The CDR3 is 14 amino acids. CDR3 in DNA: TGTGCCATCAGGCACTCTTTACAGGATCTCGAGCAGTACTTC. Its protein is CAIRHSLQDLEQYF.

Ten or more counts support this clonotype. This chain links TRBV7-2 with TRBJ1-4; 9 nucleotides align to TRBD1. Looked up from germline, CDR1 is SGHTA and CDR2 is FQGNSA. The CDR3 loop spans 18 amino acids. V gave up 4 bases and J gave up 4 bases; unmatched junction bases: 13. The CDR3 here is CASSSRPGTGIGNEKLFF. CDR3 DNA sequence: TGTGCCAGCAGCTCACGTCCCGGGACAGGGATCGGTAATGAAAAACTGTTTTTT.

The chain is built from TRBV7-2 and TRBJ2-5; 8 bases are shared with TRBD1. CDR1 and CDR2 from the germline V gene are SGHTA and FQGNSA. This CDR3 comprises 15 residues. The ends lost 1 base at V and 2 bases at J; junction bases unmatched: 3. Here the CDR3 reads CASSLVDRAQETQYF. As DNA, the CDR3 is TGTGCCAGCAGCTTAGTGGACAGGGCGCAAGAGACCCAGTACTTC.

This clonotype was observed many times. The chain recombines TRBV7-2 with TRBJ2-2; D not resolved. Germline V gives CDR1 SGHTA, CDR2 FQGNSA. This CDR3 contains 14 residues. V was shortened by 2 bases and J by 1 base, with 5 bases between the two germline ends. CDR3 in amino acids: CASSLYRNTGELFF. In nucleotides, the CDR3 is TGTGCCAGCAGCTTATACAGGAACACCGGGGAGCTGTTTTTT.

This clonotype came up many times. The chain couples TRBV7-9 to TRBJ1-2; 7 nucleotides line up with TRBD1. The ends lost 5 bases at V and 9 bases at J; junction bases unmatched: 9. CDR3 size: 13 residues. The germline V gene encodes CDR1 SEHNR and CDR2 FQNEAQ (reference sequence). The CDR3 reads CASSPADRWSYTF. CDR3 nucleotide sequence: TGTGCCAGCAGCCCAGCGGACAGGTGGAGCTACACCTTC.

This clonotype has a handful of counts. The V call is TRBV5-6, the J call TRBJ2-7, with 10 bases lining up with TRBD1. V gave up 4 bases and J gave up 1 base; unmatched junction bases: 14. Germline CDR1 and CDR2: SGHDT and YYEEEE. The CDR3 contains 18 residues. The CDR3 DNA is TGTGCCAGCAGCGTCCGGGACAGGGGTTTCAGGGGATCCTACGAGCAGTACTTC. Encoded protein: CASSVRDRGFRGSYEQYF.

A few counts support this clonotype. This chain uses TRBV29-1 with TRBJ2-1; D is undetermined. This CDR3 has 11 amino acids. Germline-derived CDR1 and CDR2 are SQVTM and ANQGSEA. Trimming took off 5 bases at V and 3 bases at J, with 5 bases between the two ends. Here the CDR3 DNA reads TGCAGCGTTCCGAGCTACAATGAGCAGTTCTTC. Protein product: CSVPSYNEQFF.

V and J are TRBV29-1 and TRBJ2-1; 9 nucleotides line up with TRBD2. Per germline, CDR1 SQVTM and CDR2 ANQGSEA. The V gene end was trimmed by 7 bases and the J gene end by 4 bases; junction bases not matched to a gene: 8. This CDR3 contains 14 residues. The DNA of the CDR3 is TGCAGCGCCCTAAGTAGCGGGGGTTACAATGAGCAGTTCTTC. Its translation: CSALSSGGYNEQFF.

This clonotype was counted only a few times. The J gene is TRBJ1-2, the V gene TRBV19, with 7 bases lining up with TRBD1. This CDR3 contains 15 residues. CDR1 is LNHDA and CDR2 is SQIVND in the germline V gene (reference sequence). After removal of 5 bases from V and 3 bases from J, the junction contained 9 bases not matched to a gene. CDR3 DNA: TGTGCCAGTAGTGCGAAGACAGGGTTCGACTATGGCTACACCTTC. This sequence encodes CASSAKTGFDYGYTF.

The chain uses TRBV7-9 and TRBJ1-2, with D unclear. The CDR3 loop spans 14 amino acids. Germline lookup yields CDR1 SEHNR and CDR2 FQNEAQ (reference sequence). Trimming pared 1 base from V and 2 bases from J, leaving 8 bases between. The CDR3 reads CASSLVVANYGYTF. The CDR3 coding sequence is TGTGCCAGCAGCTTAGTAGTGGCGAACTATGGCTACACCTTC. Supplemented by reference TRBV7-9 and TRBJ1-2, the full variable domain reads DTGVSQNPRHKITKRGQNVTFRCDPISEHNRLYWYRQTLGQGPEFLTYFQNEAQLEKSRLLSDRFSAERPKGSFSTLEIQRTEQGDSAMYLCASSLVVANYGYTFGSGTRLTVV.

This clonotype was seen more than once but under ten times. The CDR3 region has the DNA TGCAGCGTCGTGGACAGGGGGCAATGGAGCTATGGCTACACCTTC. Translation: CSVVDRGQWSYGYTF. This sequence joins TRBV29-1 and TRBJ1-2, with TRBD1 matching 11 bases. Trimming removed 6 bases from V and 4 bases from J; junction bases left unmatched: 10. The CDR3 has 15 residues. The V gene's germline CDR1 is SQVTM and CDR2 ANQGSEA.

The chain uses TRBV5-1 and TRBJ1-1, with 7 bases fitting TRBD1. Germline V gene sequence: CDR1 SGHRS, CDR2 YFSETQ. This CDR3 spans 14 amino acids. With 2 bases clipped from V and 3 bases from J, the junction kept 4 bases outside the gene matches. The CDR3 DNA is TGCGCCAGCAGCTTTGGGACAGCGGACACTGAAGCTTTCTTT. Amino acid sequence: CASSFGTADTEAFF.

This chain joins TRBV27 and TRBJ2-4; D unresolved. V lost 3 bases and J lost 2, with 8 bases in between. Germline loops: CDR1 MNHEY, CDR2 SMNVEV (reference sequence). This CDR3 comprises 14 residues. The CDR3 region has the DNA TGTGCCAGCAGTTTGCTCCCTACCAAAAACATTCAGTACTTC. Protein: CASSLLPTKNIQYF.

This clonotype was detected many times. The rearrangement joins TRBV7-2 to TRBJ2-7; no clear D gene. The CDR3 has 14 residues. V was cut by 1 base and J by 4 bases, with 11 bases left in between. Germline CDR1 and CDR2: SGHTA and FQGNSA. The CDR3 sequence: CASSLGRDGYEQYF. The CDR3 DNA reads TGTGCCAGCAGCTTAGGAAGAGATGGGTACGAGCAGTACTTC. Based on the CDR3 plus reference TRBV7-2 and TRBJ2-7, the full variable domain is GAGVSQSPSNKVTEKGKDVELRCDPISGHTALYWYRQSLGQGLEFLIYFQGNSAPDKSGLPSDRFSAERTGGSVSTLTIQRTQQEDSAVYLCASSLGRDGYEQYFGPGTRLTVT.

Many counts were recorded for this clonotype. The chain recombines TRBV7-2 with TRBJ1-5; possibly TRBD1 for D (6 bases). The germline V and J ends were trimmed by 4 bases and 6 bases, with 19 bases remaining between them. The germline gives CDR1 SGHTA, CDR2 FQGNSA. This CDR3 is built from 16 residues. The CDR3 nucleotides read TGTGCCAGCAGCTCCAGAGGGGGGGCGAGGAGTCAGCCCCAGCATTTT. Its translation is CASSSRGGARSQPQHF. The full variable domain, completed using reference TRBV7-2 and TRBJ1-5, is GAGVSQSPSNKVTEKGKDVELRCDPISGHTALYWYRQSLGQGLEFLIYFQGNSAPDKSGLPSDRFSAERTGGSVSTLTIQRTQQEDSAVYLCASSSRGGARSQPQHFGDGTRLSIL.

This clonotype was seen more than once but under ten times. One junction end disagrees with the germline gene, perhaps due to a read error. This chain uses TRBV10-3 with TRBJ2-3; 7 bases match TRBD2. Germline lookup yields CDR1 ENHRY and CDR2 SYGVKD. This CDR3 comprises 15 residues. Here the CDR3 DNA reads TGTGCCACCAGTAAGAGCGGGGATAGCACAGATACGCAGTATTTT. Protein: CATSKSGDSTDTQYF.

The chain is built from TRBV15 and TRBJ2-2; 7 bases are shared with TRBD2. The germline V gene has CDR1 LNHNV and CDR2 YYDKDF (reference sequence). The J segment lost 1 base and the V segment lost 2 bases, leaving 7 bases of the junction unmatched. This CDR3 is built from 17 residues. The DNA of the CDR3 is TGTGCCACCAGCAGATTTCGCGGGGGTGTGAACACCGGGGAGCTGTTTTTT. This encodes CATSRFRGGVNTGELFF.